This TCR beta chain was captured by sequencing in a study of T-cell memory formation after mild COVID-19. Whole-study results and caveats: Several responding clones turned up in pre-infection memory, indicating that cross-reactive memory may have taken part.

The 5'RACE method, run with constant-segment primers, produced TCR alpha and TCR beta cDNA libraries (carrying sample barcodes and UMIs). TCRdb reprocessed the 5' RACE reads with MiXCR, giving one entry per CDR3 protein. The sample holds 210,000 or so distinct CDR3 sequences, about 10% seen once. Germline V gene sequence: CDR1 SGHRS, CDR2 YFSETQ. V shed 4 bases and J shed 6 bases, with 13 bases lying between them. This CDR3 has 13 amino acids. This clonotype was counted ten times or more. What it binds is unknown. The receptor's source is a man aged 18 to 30 who had mild COVID-19 (a few samples of this study predate the infection). Cell type and time point are not known. V and J are TRBV5-1 and TRBJ1-1; tentative D call: TRBD1 (5 bases). The sequencing input was PBMCs or a T cell subset sorted from them (not recorded which). The CDR3 reads CASSPGTSPEAFF. In DNA, the CDR3 is TGCGCCAGCAGCCCCGGGACTTCCCCTGAAGCTTTCTTT.